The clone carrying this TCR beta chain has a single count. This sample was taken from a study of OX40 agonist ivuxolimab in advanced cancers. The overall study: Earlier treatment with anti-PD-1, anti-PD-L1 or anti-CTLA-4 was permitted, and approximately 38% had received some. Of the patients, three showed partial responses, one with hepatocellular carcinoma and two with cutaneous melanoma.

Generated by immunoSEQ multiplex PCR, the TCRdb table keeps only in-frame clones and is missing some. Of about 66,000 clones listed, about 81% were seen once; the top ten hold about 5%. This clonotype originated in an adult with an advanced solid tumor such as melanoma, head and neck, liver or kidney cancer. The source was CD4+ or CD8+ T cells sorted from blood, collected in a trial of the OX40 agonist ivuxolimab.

The CDR3 DNA reads TGTGCCAGTAGTCGGCAGGGGGGGACTTATAGCAATCAGCCCCAGCATTTT. Amino acids: CASSRQGGTYSNQPQHF. The rearrangement links TRBV19 to TRBJ1-5; 7 nucleotides line up with TRBD1. J was trimmed by 0 bases and V by 5 bases; bases with no gene match: 10. The CDR3 loop spans 17 amino acids. The germline V gene encodes CDR1 LNHDA and CDR2 SQIVND (reference sequence).